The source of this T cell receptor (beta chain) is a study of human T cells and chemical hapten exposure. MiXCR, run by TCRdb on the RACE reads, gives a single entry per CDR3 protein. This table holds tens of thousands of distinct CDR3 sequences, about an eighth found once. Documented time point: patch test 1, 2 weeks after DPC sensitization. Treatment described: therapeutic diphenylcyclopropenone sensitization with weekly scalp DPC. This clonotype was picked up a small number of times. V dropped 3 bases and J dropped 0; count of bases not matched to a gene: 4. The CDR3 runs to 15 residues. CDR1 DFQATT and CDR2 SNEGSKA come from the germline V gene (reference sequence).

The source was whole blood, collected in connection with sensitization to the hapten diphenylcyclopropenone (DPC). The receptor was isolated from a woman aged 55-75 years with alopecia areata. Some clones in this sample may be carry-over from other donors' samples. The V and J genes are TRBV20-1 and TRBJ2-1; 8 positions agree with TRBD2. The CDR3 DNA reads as TGCAGTGCTAGGGCAAGCGGGGGCTCCTACAATGAGCAGTTCTTC. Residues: CSARASGGSYNEQFF.